A single T cell receptor (beta chain) is shown here with its context. Its antigen is not known. Produced via immunoSEQ multiplex PCR; TCRdb's table is partial and in-frame only. The sample holds fewer than 200,000 clones; approximately 93% are singletons and the top ten take around 1.6%. The sample comes from a study of T cell responses to AZD1222 COVID-19 vaccine. Study-wide results and caveats: Among the donors, most were white British and more were female, and clonal diversity was possibly underestimated. Dominant CD4 TCR responses targeted spike regions 160-218 and 743-854. Variant regions that are unmutated are reportedly the target of nearly half of spike-specific TCRs. Following two doses of AZD1222, Spike-specific TCR breadth and depth rose.

The sample consisted of peripheral blood, taken 28 days after the second AZD1222 dose. The TCR originated in an adult who received the AZD1222 COVID-19 vaccine.

The CDR3, as DNA: TGTGCCACCAGTGATTGGGGAGGCCCGAACACCGGGGAGCTGTTTTTT. Its translation: CATSDWGGPNTGELFF. This sequence joins TRBV24-1 and TRBJ2-2, with D tentatively TRBD2 (6 bases). The CDR3 extends over 16 amino acids. Germline CDR1 KGHDR, CDR2 SFDVKD. Deletions cut 2 bases from V and 0 bases from J, with 9 bases between.